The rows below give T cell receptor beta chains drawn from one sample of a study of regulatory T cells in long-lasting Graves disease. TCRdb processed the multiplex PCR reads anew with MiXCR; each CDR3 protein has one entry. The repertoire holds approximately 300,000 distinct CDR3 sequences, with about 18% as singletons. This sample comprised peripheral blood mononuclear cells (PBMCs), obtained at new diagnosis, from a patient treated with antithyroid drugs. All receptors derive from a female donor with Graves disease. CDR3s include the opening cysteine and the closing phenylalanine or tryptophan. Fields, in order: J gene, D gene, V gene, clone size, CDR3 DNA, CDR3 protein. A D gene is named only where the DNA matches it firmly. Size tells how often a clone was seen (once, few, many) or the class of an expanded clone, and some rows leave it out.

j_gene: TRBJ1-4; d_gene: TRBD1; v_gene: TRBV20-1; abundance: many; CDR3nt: TGCAGTGCTAGGGAACCGGGACAGGGAGGAGAAAAACTGTTTTTT; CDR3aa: CSAREPGQGGEKLFF
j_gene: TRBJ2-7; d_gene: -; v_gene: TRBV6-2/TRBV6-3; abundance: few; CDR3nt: TGTGCCAGCAGTTACGAGAGCGGCTCTCGCCACGAGCAGTACTTC; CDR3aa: CASSYESGSRHEQYF
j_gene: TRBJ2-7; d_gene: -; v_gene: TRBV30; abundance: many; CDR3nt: TGTGCCTGGAGTGTACATGTGGGAGGCGAGCAGTACTTC; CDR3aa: CAWSVHVGGEQYF
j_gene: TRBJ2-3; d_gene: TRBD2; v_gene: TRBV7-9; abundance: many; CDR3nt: TGTGCCAGCAGCGACGGTACTAATCCCGGGACTAGCGGGAGTAGCACAGATACGCAGTATTTT; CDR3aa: CASSDGTNPGTSGSSTDTQYF
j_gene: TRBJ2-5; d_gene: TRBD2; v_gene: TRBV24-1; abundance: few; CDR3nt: TGTGCCACCAGTGACCCGCGACTAGCGGGAGCGACAGAGACCCAGTACTTC; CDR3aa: CATSDPRLAGATETQYF
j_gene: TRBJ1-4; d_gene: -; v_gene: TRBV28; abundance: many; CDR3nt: TGTGCCAGCCAGGGGCTTAGGGAAAAACTGTTTTTT; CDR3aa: CASQGLREKLFF
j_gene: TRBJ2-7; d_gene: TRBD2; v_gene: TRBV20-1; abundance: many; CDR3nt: TGCAGTGCTCGGGGGGGGGAGGCGGGACCCTACGAGCAGTACTTC; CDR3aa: CSARGGEAGPYEQYF
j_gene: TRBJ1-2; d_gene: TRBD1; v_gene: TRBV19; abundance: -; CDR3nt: TGTGCCAGTAGCAAGGGGGCGCAGAGGGGCTACACCTTC; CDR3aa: CASSKGAQRGYTF
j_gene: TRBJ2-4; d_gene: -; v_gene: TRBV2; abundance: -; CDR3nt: TGTGCCAGGGGACGCCCCGCTCCTCTAGCCAAAAACATTCAGTACTTC; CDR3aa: CARGRPAPLAKNIQYF
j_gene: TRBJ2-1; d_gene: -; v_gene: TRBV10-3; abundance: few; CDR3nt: TGTGCCATCAGCACCGGGAGAGAAATGTACAATGAGCAGTTCTTC; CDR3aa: CAISTGREMYNEQFF
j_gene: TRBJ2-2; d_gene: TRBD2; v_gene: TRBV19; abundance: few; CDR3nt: TGTGCCAGTACCCCCGGAGAGCGGGAGGTCGGGGAGCTGTTTTTT; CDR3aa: CASTPGEREVGELFF
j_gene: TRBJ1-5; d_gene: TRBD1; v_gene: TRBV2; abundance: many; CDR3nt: TGTGCCAGCAGTGAAACCCTCACAGGGGAGGTTGGCAATCAGCCCCAGCATTTT; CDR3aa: CASSETLTGEVGNQPQHF
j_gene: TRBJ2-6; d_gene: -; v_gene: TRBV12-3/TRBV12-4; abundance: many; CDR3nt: TGTGCCAGCAGTTGGGACACTTCCTCTGGGGCCAACGTCCTGACTTTC; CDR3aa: CASSWDTSSGANVLTF
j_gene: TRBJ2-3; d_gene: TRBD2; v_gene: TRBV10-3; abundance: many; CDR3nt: TGTGCCATCAGTGCGGCGCGGGAGGGCCGAGCGGGCACAGATACGCAGTATTTT; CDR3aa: CAISAAREGRAGTDTQYF
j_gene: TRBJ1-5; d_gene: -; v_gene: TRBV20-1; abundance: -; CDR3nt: TGCAGTGCTAGAGATCCAAGCCAAAGCAATCAGCCCCAGCATTTT; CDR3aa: CSARDPSQSNQPQHF
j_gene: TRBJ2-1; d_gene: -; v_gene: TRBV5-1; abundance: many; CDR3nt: TGCGCCAGCAGCTCCTCGGGGGCAGCGGGCAATGAGCAGTTCTTC; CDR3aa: CASSSSGAAGNEQFF
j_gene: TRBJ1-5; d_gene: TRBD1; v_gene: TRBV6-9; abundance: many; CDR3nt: TGTGCCAGCAGTTACTCCCCCGGACAGGGTGATCAGCCCCAGCATTTT; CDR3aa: CASSYSPGQGDQPQHF
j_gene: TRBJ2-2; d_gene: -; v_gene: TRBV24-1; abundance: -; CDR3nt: TGTGCCACCAGTGATTCTGGTTGGACCGGGGAGCTGTTTTTT; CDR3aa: CATSDSGWTGELFF
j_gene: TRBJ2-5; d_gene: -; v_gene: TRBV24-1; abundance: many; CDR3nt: TGTGCCACCAGTGATTCATCCGGAGGAGAGACCCAGTACTTC; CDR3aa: CATSDSSGGETQYF
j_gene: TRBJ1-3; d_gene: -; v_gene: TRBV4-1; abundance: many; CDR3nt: TGCGCCAGCAGCCAAAGAGGCGTCGGAAACACCATATATTTT; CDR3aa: CASSQRGVGNTIYF
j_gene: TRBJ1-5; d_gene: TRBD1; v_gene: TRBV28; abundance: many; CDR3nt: TGTGCCAGCAGTTATAACAGCAGGGGGTCATCTAACAATCAGCCCCAGCATTTT; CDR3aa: CASSYNSRGSSNNQPQHF
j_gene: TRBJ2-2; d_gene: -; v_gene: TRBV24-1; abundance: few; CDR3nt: TGTGCCACCAGTGATTTCCAGGGAGGCACCGGGGAGCTGTTTTTT; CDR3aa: CATSDFQGGTGELFF
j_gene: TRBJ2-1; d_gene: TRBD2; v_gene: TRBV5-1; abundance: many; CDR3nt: TGCGCCAGCAGCTTAACACCGGGACTAGCGGGAGAAGCTGAGCAGTTCTTC; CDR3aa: CASSLTPGLAGEAEQFF
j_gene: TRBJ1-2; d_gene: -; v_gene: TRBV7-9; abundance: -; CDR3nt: TGTGCCAGCAGCACCCGAGGACCCAAAACACAAGGCTACACCTTC; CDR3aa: CASSTRGPKTQGYTF
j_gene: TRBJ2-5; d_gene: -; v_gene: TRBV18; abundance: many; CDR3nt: TGTGCCAGCTCACCAAGGGAGGAACCCGAGACCCAGTACTTC; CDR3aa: CASSPREEPETQYF
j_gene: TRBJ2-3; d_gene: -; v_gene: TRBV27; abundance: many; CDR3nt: TGTGCCAGCAGTTTATCATCGTGGGGGGCAGATACGCAGTATTTT; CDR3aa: CASSLSSWGADTQYF
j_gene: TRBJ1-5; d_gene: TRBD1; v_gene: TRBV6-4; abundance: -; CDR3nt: TGTGCCAGCAGTGACCCCGGACAGGGCAATCAGCCCCAGCATTTT; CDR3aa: CASSDPGQGNQPQHF
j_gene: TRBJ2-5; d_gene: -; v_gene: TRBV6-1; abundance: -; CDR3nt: TGTGCCAGCAGGGTCGTAAATCGGGAGACCCAGTACTTC; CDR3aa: CASRVVNRETQYF
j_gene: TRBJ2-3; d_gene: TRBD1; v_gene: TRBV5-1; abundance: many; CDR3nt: TGCGCCAGCAGCGACGCAGGGGGCCGAGCGGAGGAAGGTACAGATACGCAGTATTTT; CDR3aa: CASSDAGGRAEEGTDTQYF
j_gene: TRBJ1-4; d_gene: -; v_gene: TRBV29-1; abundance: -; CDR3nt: TGCAGCGTTAGAGCGGACAAACTGTTTTTT; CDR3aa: CSVRADKLFF
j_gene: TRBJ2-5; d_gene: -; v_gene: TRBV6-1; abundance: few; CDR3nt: TGTGCCAGCAGTGCACAGATACGGGAGACCCAGTACTTC; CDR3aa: CASSAQIRETQYF
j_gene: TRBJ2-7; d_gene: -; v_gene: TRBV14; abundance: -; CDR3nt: TGTGCCAGCAGCCAAAAGGGCCTATTCGAGCAGTACTTC; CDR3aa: CASSQKGLFEQYF
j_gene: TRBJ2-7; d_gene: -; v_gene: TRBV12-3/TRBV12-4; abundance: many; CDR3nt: TGTGCCAGCAGGGCGGGACAAACCTACACCTACGAGCAGTACTTC; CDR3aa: CASRAGQTYTYEQYF
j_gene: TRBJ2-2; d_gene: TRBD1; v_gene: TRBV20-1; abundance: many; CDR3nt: TGCAGTGCTAGGGCCGGGGCAGGGGGCAACACCGGGGAGCTGTTTTTT; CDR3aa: CSARAGAGGNTGELFF
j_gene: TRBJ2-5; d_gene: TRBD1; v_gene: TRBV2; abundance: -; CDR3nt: TGTGCCAGCAACTACGGGACAGGGCTATCAAGAGAGACCCAGTACTTC; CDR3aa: CASNYGTGLSRETQYF
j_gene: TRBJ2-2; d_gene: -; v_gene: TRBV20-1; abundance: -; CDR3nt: TGCAGTGCTAGAGATCAAGGGGTAGGGGACATCGGGGAGCTGTTTTTT; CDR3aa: CSARDQGVGDIGELFF
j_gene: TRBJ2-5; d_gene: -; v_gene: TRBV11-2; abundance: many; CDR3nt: TGTGCCAGCAGCTTTTCCGGGGGTGCCCAAGAGACCCAGTACTTC; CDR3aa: CASSFSGGAQETQYF
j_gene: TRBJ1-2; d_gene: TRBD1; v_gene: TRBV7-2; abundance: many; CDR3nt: TGTGCCAGCAGCGGCCCCCGGGACAGACCCTATGGCTACACCTTC; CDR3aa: CASSGPRDRPYGYTF
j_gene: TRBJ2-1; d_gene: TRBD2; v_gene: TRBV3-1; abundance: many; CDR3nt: TGTGCCAGCAGCCCAGGGTTCGGGGGGGCCAATGAGCAGTTCTTC; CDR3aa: CASSPGFGGANEQFF
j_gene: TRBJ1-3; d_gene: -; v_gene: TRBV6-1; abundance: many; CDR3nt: TGTGCCAGCAGTGAAAGGGCGGAAGTCCACAACACCATATATTTT; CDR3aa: CASSERAEVHNTIYF
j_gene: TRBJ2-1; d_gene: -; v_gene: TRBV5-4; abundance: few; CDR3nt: TGTGCCAGCAGCATGAGTGGGCGTGAGCAGTTCTTC; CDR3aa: CASSMSGREQFF
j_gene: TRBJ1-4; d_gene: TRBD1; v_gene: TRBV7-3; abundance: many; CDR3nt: TGTGCCAGCAGCGTAGGGACAGGCCCAAATGAAAAACTGTTTTTT; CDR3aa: CASSVGTGPNEKLFF
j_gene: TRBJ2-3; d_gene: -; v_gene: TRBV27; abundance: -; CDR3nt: TGTGCCAGCAGTTTGATAGCTAGCAACACAGATACGCAGTATTTT; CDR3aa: CASSLIASNTDTQYF
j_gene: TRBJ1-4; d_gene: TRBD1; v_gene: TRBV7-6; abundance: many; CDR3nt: TGTGCCAGCAGCTCGACAGGGACATGGAATGAAAAACTGTTTTTT; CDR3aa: CASSSTGTWNEKLFF
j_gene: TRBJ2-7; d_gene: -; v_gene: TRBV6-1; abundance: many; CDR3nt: TGTGCCAGCAGTGAAGCAGCGGGCTACGAGCAGTACTTC; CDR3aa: CASSEAAGYEQYF
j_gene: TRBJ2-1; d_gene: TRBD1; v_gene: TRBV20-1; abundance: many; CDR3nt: TGCAGTGCTAGACCACAGGGACAGGGGGATTACAATGAGCAGTTCTTC; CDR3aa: CSARPQGQGDYNEQFF
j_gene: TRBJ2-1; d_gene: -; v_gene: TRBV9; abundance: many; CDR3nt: TGTGCCAGCAGCGTAGTGTCGTCTAGAACATCCTACAATGAGCAGTTCTTC; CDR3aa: CASSVVSSRTSYNEQFF
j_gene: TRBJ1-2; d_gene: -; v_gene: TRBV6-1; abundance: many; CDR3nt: TGTGCCAGCAGCGCGACGGACCTCTATGGCTACACCTTC; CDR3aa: CASSATDLYGYTF
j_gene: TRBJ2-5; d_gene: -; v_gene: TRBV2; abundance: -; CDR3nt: TGTGCCAGCAGGGAGCCGGGGGCTGCCCAAGAGACCCAGTACTTC; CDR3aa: CASREPGAAQETQYF
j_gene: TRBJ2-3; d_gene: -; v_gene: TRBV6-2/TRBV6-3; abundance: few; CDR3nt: TGTGCCAGCAGTCCTATAGGGGAGGATACGCAGTATTTT; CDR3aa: CASSPIGEDTQYF
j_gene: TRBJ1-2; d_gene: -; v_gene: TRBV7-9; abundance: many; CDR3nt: TGTGCCAGCAGCTTAGAACAGTTCTATGGCTACACCTTC; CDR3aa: CASSLEQFYGYTF
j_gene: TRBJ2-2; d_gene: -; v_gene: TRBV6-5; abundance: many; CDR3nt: TGTGCCAGCAGTTACATACAGGGCCTCTCGGACACCGGGGAGCTGTTTTTT; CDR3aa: CASSYIQGLSDTGELFF
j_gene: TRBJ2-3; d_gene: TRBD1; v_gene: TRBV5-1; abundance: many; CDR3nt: TGTGCCAGCAGCCGGGGACAGGGAACAGATACGCAGTATTTT; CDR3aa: CASSRGQGTDTQYF
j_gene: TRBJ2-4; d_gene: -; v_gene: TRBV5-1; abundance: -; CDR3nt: TGCGCCAGCAGCTTGTCGGGGCCACAGTACTTC; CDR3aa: CASSLSGPQYF
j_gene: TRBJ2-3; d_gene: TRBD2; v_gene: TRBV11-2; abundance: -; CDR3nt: TGTGCCAGCAGCACACTAGCGGGAGGCTTAGATACGCAGTATTTT; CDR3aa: CASSTLAGGLDTQYF
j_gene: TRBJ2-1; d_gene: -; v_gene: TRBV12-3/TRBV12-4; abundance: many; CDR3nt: TGTGCCAGCAGCCGGGGGGCGGGAGAGTCCGGGGAGCAGTTCTTC; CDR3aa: CASSRGAGESGEQFF
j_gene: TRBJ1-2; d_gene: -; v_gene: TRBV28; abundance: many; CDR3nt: TGTGCCAGCAGTTCGGACAGCTATGGCTACACCTTC; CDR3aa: CASSSDSYGYTF
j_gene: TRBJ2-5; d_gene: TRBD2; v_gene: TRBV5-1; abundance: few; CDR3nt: TGCGCCAGCAGCAAGACTAGCGTGTGGGAGACCCAGTACTTC; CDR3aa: CASSKTSVWETQYF
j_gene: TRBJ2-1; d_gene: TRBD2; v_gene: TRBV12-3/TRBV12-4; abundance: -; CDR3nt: TGTGCCAGCAGGGCTAGCGGGAGAGGATCCCACAATGAGCAGTTCTTC; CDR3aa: CASRASGRGSHNEQFF
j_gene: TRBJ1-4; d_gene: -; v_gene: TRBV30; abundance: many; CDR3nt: TGTGCCTGGAGTGGCGGGTTGAGGGAAAAACTGTTTTTT; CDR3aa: CAWSGGLREKLFF